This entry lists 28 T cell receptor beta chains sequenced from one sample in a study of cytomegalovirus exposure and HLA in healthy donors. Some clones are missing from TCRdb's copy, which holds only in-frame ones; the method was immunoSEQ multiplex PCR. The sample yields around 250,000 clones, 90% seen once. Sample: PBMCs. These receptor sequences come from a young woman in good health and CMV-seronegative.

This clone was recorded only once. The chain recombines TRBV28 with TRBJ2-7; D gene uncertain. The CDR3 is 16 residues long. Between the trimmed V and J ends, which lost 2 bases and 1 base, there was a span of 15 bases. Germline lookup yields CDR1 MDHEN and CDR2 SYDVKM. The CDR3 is CASSLSRSRGSYEQYF. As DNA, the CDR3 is TGTGCCAGCAGTTTAAGCCGTTCTAGAGGTTCCTACGAGCAGTACTTC.

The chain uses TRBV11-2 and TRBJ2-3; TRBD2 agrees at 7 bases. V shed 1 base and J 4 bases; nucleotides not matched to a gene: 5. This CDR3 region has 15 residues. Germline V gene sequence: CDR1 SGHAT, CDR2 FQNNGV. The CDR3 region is CASSLVGTTPDTQYF. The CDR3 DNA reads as TGTGCCAGCAGCTTAGTAGGGACTACCCCAGATACGCAGTATTTT.

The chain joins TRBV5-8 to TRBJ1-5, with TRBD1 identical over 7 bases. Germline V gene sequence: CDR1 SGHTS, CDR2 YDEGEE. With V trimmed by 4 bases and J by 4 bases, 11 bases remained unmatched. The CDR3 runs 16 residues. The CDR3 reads CASSARNRGGNQPQHF. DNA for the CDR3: TGTGCCAGCAGCGCACGCAACAGGGGCGGTAATCAGCCCCAGCATTTT.

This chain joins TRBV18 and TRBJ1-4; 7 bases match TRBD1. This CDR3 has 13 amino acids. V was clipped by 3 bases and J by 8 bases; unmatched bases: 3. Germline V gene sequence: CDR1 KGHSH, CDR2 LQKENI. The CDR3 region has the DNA TGTGCCAGCTCACCCGGGACAGAGGAAAAACTGTTTTTT. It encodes CASSPGTEEKLFF.

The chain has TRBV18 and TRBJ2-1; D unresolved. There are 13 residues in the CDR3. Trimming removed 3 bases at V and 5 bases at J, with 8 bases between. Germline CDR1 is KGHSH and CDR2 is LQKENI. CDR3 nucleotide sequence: TGTGCCAGCTCACCCCGTCAGGACAATGAGCAGTTCTTC. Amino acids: CASSPRQDNEQFF.

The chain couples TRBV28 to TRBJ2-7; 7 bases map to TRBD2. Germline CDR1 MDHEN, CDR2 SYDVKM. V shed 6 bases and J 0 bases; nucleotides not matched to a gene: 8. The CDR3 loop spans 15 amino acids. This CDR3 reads CASRRPAGDSYEQYV. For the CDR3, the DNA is TGTGCCAGCAGGCGTCCGGCGGGGGACTCCTACGAGCAGTACGTC.

CDR3 region: CASSPGQPQETQYF. CDR3 sequence (DNA): TGCGCCAGCAGCCCGGGACAGCCTCAAGAGACCCAGTACTTC. The gene calls are TRBV4-1 and TRBJ2-5; 7 bases are shared with TRBD1. This CDR3 is built from 14 residues. Looked up from germline, CDR1 is MGHRA and CDR2 is YSYEKL. V was clipped by 4 bases and J by 2 bases; unmatched bases: 4.

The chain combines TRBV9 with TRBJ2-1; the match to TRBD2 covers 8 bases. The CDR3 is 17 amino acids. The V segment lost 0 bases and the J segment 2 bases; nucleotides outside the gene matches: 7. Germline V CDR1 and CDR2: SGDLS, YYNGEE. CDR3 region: CASSVVLAGLTYNEQFF. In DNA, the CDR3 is TGTGCCAGCAGCGTAGTTCTAGCGGGCCTCACCTACAATGAGCAGTTCTTC.

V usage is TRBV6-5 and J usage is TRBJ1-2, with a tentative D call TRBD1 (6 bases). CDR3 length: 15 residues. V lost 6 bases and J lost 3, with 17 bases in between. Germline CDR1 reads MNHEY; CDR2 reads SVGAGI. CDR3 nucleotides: TGTGCCAGCAGATTTGCAGGGGCAAGTGACTATGGCTACACCTTC. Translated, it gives CASRFAGASDYGYTF.

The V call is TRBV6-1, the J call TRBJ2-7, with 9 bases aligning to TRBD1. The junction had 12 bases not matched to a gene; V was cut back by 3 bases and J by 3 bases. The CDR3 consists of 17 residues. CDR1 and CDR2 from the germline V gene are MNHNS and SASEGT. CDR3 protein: CASSDHRFSGQGYEQYV. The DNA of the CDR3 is TGTGCCAGCAGTGACCACCGTTTTTCGGGACAGGGCTACGAGCAGTACGTC.

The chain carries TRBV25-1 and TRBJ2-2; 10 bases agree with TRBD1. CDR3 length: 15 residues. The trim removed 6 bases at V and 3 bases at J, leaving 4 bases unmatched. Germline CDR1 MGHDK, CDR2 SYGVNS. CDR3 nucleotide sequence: TGTGCCAGCAGGGGAGGACAGGGGGACACCGGGGAGCTGTTTTTT. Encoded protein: CASRGGQGDTGELFF.

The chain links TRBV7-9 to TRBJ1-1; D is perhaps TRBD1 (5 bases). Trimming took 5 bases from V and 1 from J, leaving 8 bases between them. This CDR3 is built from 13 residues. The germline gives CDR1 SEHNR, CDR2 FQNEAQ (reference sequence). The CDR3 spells CASSVQGNTEAFF. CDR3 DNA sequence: TGTGCCAGCAGCGTTCAGGGGAACACTGAAGCTTTCTTT.

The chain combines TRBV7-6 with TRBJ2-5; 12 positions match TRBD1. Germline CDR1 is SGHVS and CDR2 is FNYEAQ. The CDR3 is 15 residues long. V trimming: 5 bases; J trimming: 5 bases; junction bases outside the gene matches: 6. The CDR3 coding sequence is TGTGCCAGCAGCAACCGGGACAGGGGGCATGAGACCCAGTACTTC. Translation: CASSNRDRGHETQYF. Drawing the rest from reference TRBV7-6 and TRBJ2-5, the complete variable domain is GAGVSQSPRYKVTKRGQDVALRCDPISGHVSLYWYRQALGQGPEFLTYFNYEAQQDKSGLPNDRFSAERPEGSISTLTIQRTEQRDSAMYRCASSNRDRGHETQYFGPGTRLLVL.

CDR3 in DNA: TGTGCCAGCAGCGCCCGGGTTAGCGGGGGGCCCTCCCCCTACAATGAGCAGTTCTTC. Translation: CASSARVSGGPSPYNEQFF. The chain has TRBV9 and TRBJ2-1, with 10 nucleotides matching TRBD2. The CDR3 sequence is 19 residues long. The V and J ends lost 3 bases and 2 bases, in that order; junction bases with no gene match: 14. CDR1 SGDLS and CDR2 YYNGEE come from the germline V gene.

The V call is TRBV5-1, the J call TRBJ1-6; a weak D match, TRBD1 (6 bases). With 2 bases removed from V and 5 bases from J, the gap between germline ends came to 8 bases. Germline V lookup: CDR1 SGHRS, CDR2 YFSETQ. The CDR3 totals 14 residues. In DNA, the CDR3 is TGCGCCAGCAGCTTAGAGGGGGATAATTCACCCCTCCACTTT. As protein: CASSLEGDNSPLHF. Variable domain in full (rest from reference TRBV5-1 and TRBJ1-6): KAGVTQTPRYLIKTRGQQVTLSCSPISGHRSVSWYQQTPGQGLQFLFEYFSETQRNKGNFPGRFSGRQFSNSRSEMNVSTLELGDSALYLCASSLEGDNSPLHFGNGTRLTVT.

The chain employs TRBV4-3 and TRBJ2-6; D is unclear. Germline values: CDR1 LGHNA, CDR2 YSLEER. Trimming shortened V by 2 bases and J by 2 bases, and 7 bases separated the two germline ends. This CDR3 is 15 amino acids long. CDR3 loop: CASSQRGTGANVLTF. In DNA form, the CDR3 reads TGCGCCAGCAGCCAACGCGGCACTGGGGCCAACGTCCTGACTTTC.

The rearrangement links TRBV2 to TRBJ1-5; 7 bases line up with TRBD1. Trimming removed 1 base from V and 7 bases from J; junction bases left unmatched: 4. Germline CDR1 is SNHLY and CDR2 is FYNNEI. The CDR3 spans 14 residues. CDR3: CASSEGRGQQPQHF. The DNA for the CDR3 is TGTGCCAGCAGTGAAGGGCGGGGACAGCAGCCCCAGCATTTT. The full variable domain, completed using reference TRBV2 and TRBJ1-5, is EPEVTQTPSHQVTQMGQEVILRCVPISNHLYFYWYRQILGQKVEFLVSFYNNEISEKSEIFDDQFSVERPDGSNFTLKIRSTKLEDSAMYFCASSEGRGQQPQHFGDGTRLSIL.

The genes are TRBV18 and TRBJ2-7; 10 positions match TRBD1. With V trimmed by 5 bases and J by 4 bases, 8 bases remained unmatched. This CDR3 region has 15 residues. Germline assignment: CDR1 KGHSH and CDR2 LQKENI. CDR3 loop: CASSMTGGSSYEQYV. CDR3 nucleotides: TGTGCCAGCTCAATGACAGGGGGCTCCTCGTACGAGCAGTACGTC.

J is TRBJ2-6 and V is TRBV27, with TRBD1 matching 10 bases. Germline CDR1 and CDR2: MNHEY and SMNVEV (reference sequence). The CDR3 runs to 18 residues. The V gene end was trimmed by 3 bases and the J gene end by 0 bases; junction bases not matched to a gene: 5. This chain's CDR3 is CASSLGTGAHSGANVLTF. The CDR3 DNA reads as TGTGCCAGCAGTTTGGGGACAGGGGCTCACTCTGGGGCCAACGTCCTGACTTTC.

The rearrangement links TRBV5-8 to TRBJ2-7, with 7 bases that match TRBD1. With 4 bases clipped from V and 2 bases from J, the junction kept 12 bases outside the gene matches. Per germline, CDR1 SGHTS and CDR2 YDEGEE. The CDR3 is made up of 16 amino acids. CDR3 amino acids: CASSHEVGTAAYEQYF. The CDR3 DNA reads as TGTGCCAGCAGCCACGAGGTCGGGACAGCAGCCTACGAGCAGTACTTC.

In DNA form, the CDR3 reads TGTGCCATCAGCCGGGACAGGAGCTCCTATAATTCACCCCTCCACTTT. Translating gives CAISRDRSSYNSPLHF. The V and J genes are TRBV10-3 and TRBJ1-6; 8 bases agree with TRBD1. CDR1 is ENHRY, CDR2 SYGVKD, per germline. The CDR3 has 16 amino acids. V was clipped by 6 bases and J by 0 bases; unmatched bases: 4.

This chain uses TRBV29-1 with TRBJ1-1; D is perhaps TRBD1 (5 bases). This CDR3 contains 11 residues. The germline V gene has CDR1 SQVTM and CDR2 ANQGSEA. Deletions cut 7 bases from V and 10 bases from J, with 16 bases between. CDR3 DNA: TGCAGCGCCGGAGGGACCGGGCCAGCTTTCTTT. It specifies CSAGGTGPAFF. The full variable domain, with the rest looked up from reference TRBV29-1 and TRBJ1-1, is SAVISQKPSRDICQRGTSLTIQCQVDSQVTMMFWYRQQPGQSLTLIATANQGSEATYESGFVIDKFPISRPNLTFSTLTVSNMSPEDSSIYLCSAGGTGPAFFGQGTRLTVV.

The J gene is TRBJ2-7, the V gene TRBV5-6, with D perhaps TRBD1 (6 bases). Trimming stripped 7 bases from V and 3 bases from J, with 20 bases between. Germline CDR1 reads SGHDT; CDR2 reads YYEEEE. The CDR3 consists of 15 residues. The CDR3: CASSPSRGRGYEQYV. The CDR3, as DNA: TGTGCCAGCTCTCCCTCCCGGGGCAGGGGCTACGAGCAGTACGTC.

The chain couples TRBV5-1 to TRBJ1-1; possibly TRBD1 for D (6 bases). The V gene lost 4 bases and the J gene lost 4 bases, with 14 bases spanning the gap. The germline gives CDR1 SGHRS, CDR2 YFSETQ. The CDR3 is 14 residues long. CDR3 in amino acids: CASSLSTGGTEAFF. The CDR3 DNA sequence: TGCGCCAGCAGCCTATCGACAGGAGGCACTGAAGCTTTCTTT.

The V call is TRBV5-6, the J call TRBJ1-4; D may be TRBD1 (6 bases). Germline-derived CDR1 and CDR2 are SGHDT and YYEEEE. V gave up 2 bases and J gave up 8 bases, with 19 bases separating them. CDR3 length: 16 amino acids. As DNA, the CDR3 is TGTGCCAGCAGCTTATTCCAAACAGGGATAGTGGAAAAACTGTTTTTT. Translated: CASSLFQTGIVEKLFF. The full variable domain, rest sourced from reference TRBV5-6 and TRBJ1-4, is DAGVTQSPTHLIKTRGQQVTLRCSPKSGHDTVSWYQQALGQGPQFIFQYYEEEERQRGNFPDRFSGHQFPNYSSELNVNALLLGDSALYLCASSLFQTGIVEKLFFGSGTQLSVL.

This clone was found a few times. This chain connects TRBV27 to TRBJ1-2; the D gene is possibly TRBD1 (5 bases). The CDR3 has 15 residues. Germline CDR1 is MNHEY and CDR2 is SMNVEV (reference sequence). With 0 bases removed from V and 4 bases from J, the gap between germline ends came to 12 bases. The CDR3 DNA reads TGTGCCAGCAGTTTATCGATTCAGGGATCCTATGGCTACACCTTC. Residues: CASSLSIQGSYGYTF.

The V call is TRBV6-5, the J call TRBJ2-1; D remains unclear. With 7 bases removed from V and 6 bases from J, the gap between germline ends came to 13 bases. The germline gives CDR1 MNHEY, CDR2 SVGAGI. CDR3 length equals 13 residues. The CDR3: CASTPGYSNEQFF. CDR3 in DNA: TGTGCCAGCACCCCTGGGTACAGCAATGAGCAGTTCTTC.

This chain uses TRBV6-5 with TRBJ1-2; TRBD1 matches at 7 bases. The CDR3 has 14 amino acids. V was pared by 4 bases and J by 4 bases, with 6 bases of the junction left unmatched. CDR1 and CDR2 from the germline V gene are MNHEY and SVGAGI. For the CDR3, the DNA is TGTGCCAGCAGTTCAAGGGGGCTGGTCTATGGCTACACCTTC. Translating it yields CASSSRGLVYGYTF.